This T cell receptor beta chain was sequenced in a study of identical twins. In TCRdb, the 5' RACE reads were re-called with MiXCR into one record per CDR3 protein. This sample has just under 650,000 distinct CDR3 sequences, with about 7.1% found just once. Trimming took 0 bases from V and 3 from J, leaving 12 bases between them. This CDR3 has 15 amino acids. CDR1 is SGHRS, CDR2 YFSETQ, per germline. In its sample, this clonotype was seen a few times. These same data were also listed under a study on yellow fever vaccine responses in identical twins.

This clonotype originated in a woman aged 18-29 years in good health. The sequenced material came from PBMCs. The chain links TRBV5-1 to TRBJ1-1; D remains unclear. The CDR3 here is CASSLAGRGYTEAFF. The CDR3 nucleotides are TGCGCCAGCAGCTTGGCCGGACGGGGTTACACTGAAGCTTTCTTT.